The rows below give T cell receptor beta chains drawn from one sample of a study of T cell changes during pregnancy in multiple sclerosis. Method: immunoSEQ multiplex PCR; TCRdb's copy keeps in-frame clones and lacks some. The sample lists approximately 100,000 clones, almost 95% seen once, with 2.2% in the top ten. Sequences were derived from peripheral blood, sampled in the third trimester of pregnancy. Every receptor here comes from a female donor with multiple sclerosis, enrolled in a pregnancy study. Both conserved end residues are part of each CDR3. The order of the fields is J gene, clone size, D gene, V gene, CDR3 DNA, CDR3 protein. The D gene is left open where the match is weak. Clone size is stated in some rows and not others, as once, few, many or a class when expanded.

TRBJ1-2,.,.,TRBV9,TGTGCCAGCAGCGTAGACCCGGGGGGAGGCTACACCTTC,CASSVDPGGGYTF
TRBJ1-2,.,TRBD1,TRBV6-5,TGTGCCAGCTCAGTCGTTGGACAGGGTCCCTATGGCTACACCTTC,CASSVVGQGPYGYTF
TRBJ2-7,.,.,TRBV5-4,TGTGCCAGCAGCTTGACAGGGAATTCGTACGAGCAGTACTTC,CASSLTGNSYEQYF
TRBJ1-2,few,TRBD1,TRBV5-6,TGTGCCAGCAGCCTAGTTACAGGGGGCATGGGCGGCTACACCTTC,CASSLVTGGMGGYTF
TRBJ2-7,.,.,TRBV5-1,TGCGCCAGCAGATCCTCACAGGGAATCCTTTACGAGCAGTACTTC,CASRSSQGILYEQYF
TRBJ2-7,.,.,TRBV25-1,TGTGCCAGCAGTGACCGGTCCTACGAGCAGTACTTC,CASSDRSYEQYF
TRBJ2-5,.,TRBD2,TRBV5-1,TGCGCCAGCAGCCTCGGGACTAGCGGGAGGGTAGTGGAGACCCAGTACTTC,CASSLGTSGRVVETQYF
TRBJ2-1,.,TRBD2,TRBV2,TGTGCCAGCAGCTTGGGCGGGAGGCTTATCAATGAGCAGTTCTTC,CASSLGGRLINEQFF
TRBJ1-3,.,TRBD1,TRBV4-2,TGTGCCAGCAGCCAAGAGCGGACAGGGGGCGCTGGAAACACCATATATTTT,CASSQERTGGAGNTIYF
TRBJ2-3,.,.,TRBV5-4,TGTGCCAGCAGCTTGGCTCAGGACAGAAGTACAGATACGCAGTATTTT,CASSLAQDRSTDTQYF
TRBJ2-5,.,.,TRBV4-2,TGTGCCAGCAGCCCACCTCGAGGGGGAGCCCAAGAGACCCAGTACTTC,CASSPPRGGAQETQYF
TRBJ2-3,.,TRBD2,TRBV14,TGTGCCAGCAGCCAAGAAAGACTAGCGGTCACAGATACGCAGTATTTT,CASSQERLAVTDTQYF
TRBJ2-1,.,.,TRBV6-5,TGTGCCAGCAGGCGTGAAAATGAGCAGTTCTTC,CASRRENEQFF
TRBJ2-3,once,.,TRBV12-1,TGTGCCAGCAGCCCCAACCTACGCACAGATACGCAGTATTTT,CASSPNLRTDTQYF
TRBJ2-1,.,.,TRBV14,TGTGCCAGCAGCCATTGGAGCAACAATGAGCAGTTCTTC,CASSHWSNNEQFF
TRBJ1-1,.,.,TRBV7-9,TGTGCCAGCAGCTTAGCAAAAGCCAGGGGAACTGAAGCTTTCTTT,CASSLAKARGTEAFF
TRBJ2-3,.,.,TRBV11-2,TGTGCCAGCAGCTCGACGTTAGGAAGCCACGGAACAGACACAGATACGCAGTATTTT,CASSSTLGSHGTDTDTQYF